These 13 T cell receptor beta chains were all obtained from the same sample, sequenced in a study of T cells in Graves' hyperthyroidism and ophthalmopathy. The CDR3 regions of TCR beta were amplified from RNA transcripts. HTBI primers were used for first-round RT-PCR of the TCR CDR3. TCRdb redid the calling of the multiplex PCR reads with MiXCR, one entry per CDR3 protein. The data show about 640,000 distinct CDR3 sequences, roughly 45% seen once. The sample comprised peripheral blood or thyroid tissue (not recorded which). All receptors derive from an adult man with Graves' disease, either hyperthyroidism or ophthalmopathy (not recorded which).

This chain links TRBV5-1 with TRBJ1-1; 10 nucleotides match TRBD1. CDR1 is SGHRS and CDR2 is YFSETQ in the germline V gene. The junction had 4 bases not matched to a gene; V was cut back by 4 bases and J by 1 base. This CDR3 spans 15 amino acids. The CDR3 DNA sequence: TGCGCCAGCAGCGCGACAGGGGGCCCGAACACTGAAGCTTTCTTT. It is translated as CASSATGGPNTEAFF.

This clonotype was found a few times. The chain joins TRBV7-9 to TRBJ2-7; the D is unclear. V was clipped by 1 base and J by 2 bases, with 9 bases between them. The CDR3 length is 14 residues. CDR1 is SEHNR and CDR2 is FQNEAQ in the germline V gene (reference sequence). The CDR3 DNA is TGTGCCAGCAGCTTAGTAAGCCCACCCTACGAGCAGTACTTC. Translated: CASSLVSPPYEQYF.

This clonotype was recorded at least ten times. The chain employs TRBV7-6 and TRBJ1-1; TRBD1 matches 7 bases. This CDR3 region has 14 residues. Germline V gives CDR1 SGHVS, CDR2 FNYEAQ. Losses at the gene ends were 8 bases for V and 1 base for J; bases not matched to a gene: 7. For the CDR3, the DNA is TGTGCCAGCGCGCAGGGACAGCAGAACACTGAAGCTTTCTTT. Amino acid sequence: CASAQGQQNTEAFF.

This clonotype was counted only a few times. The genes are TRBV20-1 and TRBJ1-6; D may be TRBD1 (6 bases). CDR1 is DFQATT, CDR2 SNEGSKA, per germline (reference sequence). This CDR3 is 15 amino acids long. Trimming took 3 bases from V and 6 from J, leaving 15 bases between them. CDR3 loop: CSARITGGPNSPLHF. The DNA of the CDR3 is TGCAGTGCTAGGATAACCGGGGGCCCTAATTCACCCCTCCACTTT.

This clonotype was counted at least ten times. DNA of the CDR3: TGTGCCAGCAGCCCCAGACAGTTTCCGAACACTGAAGCTTTCTTT. Its translation is CASSPRQFPNTEAFF. The rearrangement uses TRBV2 and TRBJ1-1; D might be TRBD1 (5 bases). The germline V and J ends were trimmed by 6 bases and 1 base, with 15 bases remaining between them. Germline V gives CDR1 SNHLY, CDR2 FYNNEI. This CDR3 comprises 15 residues.

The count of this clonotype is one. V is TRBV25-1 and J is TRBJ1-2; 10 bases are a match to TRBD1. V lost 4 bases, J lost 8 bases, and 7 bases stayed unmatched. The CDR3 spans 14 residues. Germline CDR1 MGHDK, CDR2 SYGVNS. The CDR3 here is CASSVSRDRGGYTF. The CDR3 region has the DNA TGTGCCAGCAGTGTATCCCGGGACAGGGGCGGCTACACCTTC.

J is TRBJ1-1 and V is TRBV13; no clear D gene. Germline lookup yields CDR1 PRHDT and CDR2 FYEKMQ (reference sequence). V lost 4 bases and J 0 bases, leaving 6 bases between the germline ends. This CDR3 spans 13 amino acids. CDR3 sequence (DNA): TGTGCCAGCAGCTCATACTTGAACACTGAAGCTTTCTTT. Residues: CASSSYLNTEAFF. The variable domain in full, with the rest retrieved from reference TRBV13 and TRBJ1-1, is AAGVIQSPRHLIKEKRETATLKCYPIPRHDTVYWYQQGPGQDPQFLISFYEKMQSDKGSIPDRFSAQQFSDYHSELNMSSLELGDSALYFCASSSYLNTEAFFGQGTRLTVV.

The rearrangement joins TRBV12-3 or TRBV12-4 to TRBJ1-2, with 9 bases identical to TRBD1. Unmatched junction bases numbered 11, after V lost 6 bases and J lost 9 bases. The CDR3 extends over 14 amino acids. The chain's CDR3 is CASSLGQGQDSYTF. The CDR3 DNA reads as TGTGCCAGCAGCTTGGGACAGGGTCAAGATAGCTACACCTTC.

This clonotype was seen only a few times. The CDR3 bases are TGCGCCAGCAGCCAAGCAGGGGGGAGAGGCTACACCTTC. This sequence encodes CASSQAGGRGYTF. V and J are TRBV4-1 and TRBJ1-2; 7 bases match TRBD1. The CDR3 is made up of 13 amino acids. Trimming took 1 base from V and 8 from J; bases not matched to a gene: 4. Germline V gene lookup returns CDR1 MGHRA and CDR2 YSYEKL.

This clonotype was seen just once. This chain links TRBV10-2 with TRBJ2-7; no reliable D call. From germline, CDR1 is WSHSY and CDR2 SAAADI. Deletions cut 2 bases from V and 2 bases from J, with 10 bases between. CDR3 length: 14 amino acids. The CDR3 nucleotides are TGCGCCAGCAGTGAGAGGAGTAGCACCTACGAGCAGTACTTC. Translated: CASSERSSTYEQYF.

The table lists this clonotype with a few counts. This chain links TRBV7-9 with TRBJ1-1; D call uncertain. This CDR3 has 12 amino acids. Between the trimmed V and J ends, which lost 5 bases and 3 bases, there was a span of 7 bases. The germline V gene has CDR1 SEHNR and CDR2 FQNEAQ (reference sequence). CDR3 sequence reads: CASSIYYTEAFF. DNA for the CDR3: TGTGCCAGCAGCATATATTACACTGAAGCTTTCTTT.

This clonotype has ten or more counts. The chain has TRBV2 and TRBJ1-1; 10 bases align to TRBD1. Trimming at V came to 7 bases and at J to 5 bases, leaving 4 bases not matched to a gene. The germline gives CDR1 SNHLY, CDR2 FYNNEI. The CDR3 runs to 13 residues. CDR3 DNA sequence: TGTGCCAGCACGACAGGGGGCTGGACTGAAGCTTTCTTT. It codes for CASTTGGWTEAFF.

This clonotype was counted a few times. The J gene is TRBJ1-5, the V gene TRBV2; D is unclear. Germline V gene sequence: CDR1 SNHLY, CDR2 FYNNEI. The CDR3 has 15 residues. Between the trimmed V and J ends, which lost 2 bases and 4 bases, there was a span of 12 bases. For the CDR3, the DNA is TGTGCCAGCAGTGAATTGGCAGGAATAAATCAGCCCCAGCATTTT. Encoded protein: CASSELAGINQPQHF.